Listed here is a single TCR beta chain. Its target is not known. The sample originates from a study of cytomegalovirus exposure and HLA in healthy donors. Study results and limitations: Later on, an analysis found that several of the most significant clusters appeared to be linked to common viral pathogens, which included parvovirus B19. Association of a missense DCLRE1C variant with TCR beta V- and J-gene trimming was reported in a later analysis. TCR association rates varied by HLA locus in a later analysis, with DRB1 highest and HLA-C lowest. Some TCR beta chains (164 of them) were listed as cytomegalovirus-associated.

The PCR was carried out with 60 Vbeta primers and 13 Jbeta primers. TCRdb's copy holds only in-frame clones and misses some; the assay was immunoSEQ multiplex PCR. The repertoire includes some 77,000 clones, 79% of them detected once, and around a fifth sits in the top ten. Germline-derived CDR1 and CDR2 are GTSNPN and SVGIG (reference sequence). This CDR3 contains 14 residues. V lost 2 bases and J lost 8, with 18 bases in between. The V and J genes are TRBV30 and TRBJ1-2; no firm D call. Sequencing was performed on PBMCs. The clonotype comes from a woman in her 40s in good health and CMV-seropositive. In DNA, the CDR3 is TGTGCCTGGAGTCCCTCCCTGATCACGGGGGGCTACACCTTC. Protein: CAWSPSLITGGYTF.